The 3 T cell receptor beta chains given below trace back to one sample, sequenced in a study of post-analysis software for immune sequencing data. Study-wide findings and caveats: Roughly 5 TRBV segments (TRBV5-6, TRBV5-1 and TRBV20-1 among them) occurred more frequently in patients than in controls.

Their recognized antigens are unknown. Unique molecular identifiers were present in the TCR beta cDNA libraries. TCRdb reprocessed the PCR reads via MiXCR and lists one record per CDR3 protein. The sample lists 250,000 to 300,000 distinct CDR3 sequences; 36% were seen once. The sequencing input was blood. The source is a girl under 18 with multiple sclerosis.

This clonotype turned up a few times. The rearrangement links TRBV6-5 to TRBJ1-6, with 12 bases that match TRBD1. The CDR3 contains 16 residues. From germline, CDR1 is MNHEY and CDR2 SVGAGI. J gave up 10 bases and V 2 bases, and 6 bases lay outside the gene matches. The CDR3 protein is CASSYPGTGGDSPLHF. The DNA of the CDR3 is TGTGCCAGCAGTTACCCTGGGACAGGGGGCGACTCACCCCTCCACTTT.

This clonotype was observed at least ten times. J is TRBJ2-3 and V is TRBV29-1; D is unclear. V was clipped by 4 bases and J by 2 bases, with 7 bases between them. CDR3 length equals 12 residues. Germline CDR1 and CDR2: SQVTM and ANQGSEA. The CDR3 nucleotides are TGCAGCGTTGGACTTATCACAGATACGCAGTATTTT. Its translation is CSVGLITDTQYF.

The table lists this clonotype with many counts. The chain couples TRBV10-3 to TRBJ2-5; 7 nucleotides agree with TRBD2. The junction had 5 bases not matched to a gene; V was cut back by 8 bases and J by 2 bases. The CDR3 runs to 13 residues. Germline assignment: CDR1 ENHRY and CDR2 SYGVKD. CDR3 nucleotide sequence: TGTGCCATCGCGGGGGTCCTACAAGAGACCCAGTACTTC. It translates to CAIAGVLQETQYF.